These T cell receptor beta chains were read from a single sample in a study of control samples from healthy donors and cancer patients. Some clones are missing from TCRdb's copy, which holds only in-frame ones; the method was immunoSEQ multiplex PCR. The sample lists 90,000 to 150,000 clones, 70% to 90% seen once, with around 40% in the top ten. The source material was blood. These receptors were collected from a man in his fifties or sixties in good health. Each CDR3 is given with its conserved first and last residue. Each record gives: CDR3 protein, V gene, clone size, J gene. Only some rows state a clone size, as once, few, many or a class for expanded clones.

CASSEQGGGTDTQYF TRBV2 - TRBJ2-3
CASSIGVTGRAKNIQYF TRBV19 - TRBJ2-4
CASRPGWDEQFF TRBV12-3/TRBV12-4 - TRBJ2-1
CASSQGGAGETQYF TRBV4-1 once TRBJ2-5
CASSQRTGHSPLHF TRBV7-2 - TRBJ1-6
CASSRGTSGSTDTQYF TRBV5-8 - TRBJ2-3
CASSLGRFNSPLHF TRBV5-6 - TRBJ1-6
CASSIAAGYSNQPQHF TRBV19 - TRBJ1-5
CASSLAGEQYF TRBV5-1 - TRBJ2-7
CASSQDQVENPYGYTF TRBV14 once TRBJ1-2
CASSKNRETQYF TRBV21-1 - TRBJ2-5
CASSEPPVKETQYF TRBV6-1 - TRBJ2-5
CASSISGTGSYEQYF TRBV5-1 - TRBJ2-7
CASKWGPNQPQHF TRBV6-5 - TRBJ1-5
CASSVEGNTEAFF TRBV9 - TRBJ1-1
CATSDRGRDHGYTF TRBV24-1 - TRBJ1-2
CASSPFFGTEAFF TRBV7-7 few TRBJ1-1
CASMRTLFNYGYTF TRBV2 once TRBJ1-2
CASSLRLAGTTGELFF TRBV5-1 few TRBJ2-2
CASSEQGPSEKLFF TRBV6-1 - TRBJ1-4
CASSTTTGGTGNTIYF TRBV11-2 many TRBJ1-3
CASSKDRGNHEQFF TRBV5-1 - TRBJ2-1